Here is one T cell receptor (beta chain) with its context. The data belong to a study of OX40 agonist ivuxolimab in advanced cancers. This CDR3 is built from 15 residues. Germline loops: CDR1 SGHRS, CDR2 YFSETQ. Trimming cost V 2 bases and J 2 bases, with 14 bases left between them. The table came from immunoSEQ multiplex PCR; TCRdb's copy has only in-frame clones and leaves some out. Of tens of thousands of clones listed, approximately 85% are singletons. The sample in question was CD4+ or CD8+ T cells sorted from blood, obtained in a trial of the OX40 agonist ivuxolimab. The sequence came from an adult with an advanced solid tumor such as melanoma, head and neck, liver or kidney cancer. This chain links TRBV5-1 with TRBJ2-7, with D perhaps matching TRBD1 (5 bases). CDR3 in DNA: TGCGCCAGCAGCTTAGTGCAGGGTGGGACCTACGAGCAGTACTTC. This gives the protein CASSLVQGGTYEQYF.